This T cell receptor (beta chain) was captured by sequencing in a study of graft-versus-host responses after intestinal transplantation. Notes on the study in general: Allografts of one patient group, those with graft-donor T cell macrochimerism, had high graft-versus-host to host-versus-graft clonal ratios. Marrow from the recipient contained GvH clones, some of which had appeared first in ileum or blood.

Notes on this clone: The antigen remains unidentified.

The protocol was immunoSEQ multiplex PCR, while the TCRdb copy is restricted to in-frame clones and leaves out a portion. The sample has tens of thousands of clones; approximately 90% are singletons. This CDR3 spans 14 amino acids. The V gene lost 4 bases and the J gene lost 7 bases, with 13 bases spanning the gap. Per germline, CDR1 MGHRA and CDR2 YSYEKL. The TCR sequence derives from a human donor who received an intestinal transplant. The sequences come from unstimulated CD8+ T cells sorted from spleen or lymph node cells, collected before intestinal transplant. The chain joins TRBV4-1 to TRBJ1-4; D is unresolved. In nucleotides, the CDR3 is TGCGCCAGCAGCCTGGTGATGTGGTTTGAAAAACTGTTTTTT. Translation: CASSLVMWFEKLFF.